The T cell receptor (beta chain) described here comes from a study of blood T cell repertoires in COVID-19 (dated by TCRdb to 2018 to 2020). Regarding the research as a whole: Samples from collaborators originated in the United States, Italy and Spain and spanned both the acute and convalescent phases of COVID-19. The sample metadata nearly always contained a de-identified subject ID, COVID-19 status, age in years and sex. Deeply sampled blood TCRbeta repertoires from subjects exposed to, actively infected with, or recovered from COVID-19 were included in the dataset. Samples were obtained from the ongoing ImmuneRACE study (first 160 participants) and from about 1,300 subjects provided by 6 global collaborators. Where available, HLA class I and class II types were obtained from metadata supplied by the sample provider rather than from assay-based typing. The repertoires were made available in a free public database intended to serve as a resource for research on the immune response to SARS-CoV-2. The prospective study material was composed of cDNA or gDNA derived from T cells, B-cell-depleted T cells, or PBMCs.

This clone was recorded only once. This receptor's antigen is unknown. Base qualities are not at hand, and no much larger clone is one base apart. Whole blood was collected in K2EDTA tubes by collaborating institutions according to the institutions' own protocols. Collaborator samples were shipped for TCRbeta analysis as frozen whole blood, isolated PBMCs, or DNA extracted from either sample type. TCRbeta CDR3 regions were amplified from genomic DNA by means of the immunoSEQ Assay, a bias-controlled multiplex PCR. On the authors' methods: The number of nucleated cells in each sample was estimated by amplification of reference gene primers within the assay. To quantify the absolute abundance of each unique TCRbeta CDR3 rearrangement, sequence reads were collapsed and filtered. Productive Simpson clonality was computed per sample as the square root of Simpson's diversity index over productive rearrangements. Imported from immuneACCESS, the table was reduced by TCRdb to in-frame sequences with V and J called. These copies leave out some clones; in studies compared against another copy, an unresolved V gene accounts for under half, and the cause of the remainder is not known. That table gives V, J and clone size, and the DNA gave D and trimming. Across this sample there are under 250,000 clones, with around 83% seen only once. The top ten clones comprise approximately 9% of the sample.

V lost 5 bases and J lost 6 bases; the stretch between them is 20 bases long. From the germline V gene, CDR1 is SGHTA and CDR2 is FQGNSA. From the cysteine through the phenylalanine, the CDR3 covers 16 amino acids. Kept here is only the CDR3 DNA, which spans 48 bases and is read in frame from base 1. Results the study describes overall, beyond this receptor: Clinical and demographic metadata were provided uncurated, with the amount varying by source and participant.

Sample: peripheral blood. This receptor was identified in a middle-aged man with active or convalescent COVID-19. This chain is built from TRBV7-2 and TRBJ2-1; tentative D gene TRBD1, with 8 bases matching. In nucleotides, the sequence is TGTGCCAGCAGCCCAAGGACAGGGACTACTTTCAATGAGCAGTTCTTC. Its protein product is CASSPRTGTTFNEQFF.